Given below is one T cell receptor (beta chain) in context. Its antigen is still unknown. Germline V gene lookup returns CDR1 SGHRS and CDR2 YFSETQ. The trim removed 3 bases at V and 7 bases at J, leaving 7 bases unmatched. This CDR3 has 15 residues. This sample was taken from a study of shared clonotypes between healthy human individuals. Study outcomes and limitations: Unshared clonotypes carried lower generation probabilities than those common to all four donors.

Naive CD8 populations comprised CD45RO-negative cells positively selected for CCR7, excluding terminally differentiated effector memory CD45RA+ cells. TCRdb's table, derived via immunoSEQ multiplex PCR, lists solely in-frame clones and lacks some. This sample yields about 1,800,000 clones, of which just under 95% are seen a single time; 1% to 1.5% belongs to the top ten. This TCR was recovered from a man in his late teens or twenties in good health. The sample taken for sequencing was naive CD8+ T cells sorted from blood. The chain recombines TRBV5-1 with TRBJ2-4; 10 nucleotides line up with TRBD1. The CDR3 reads CASSSSGTGVNIQYF. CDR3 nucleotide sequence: TGCGCCAGCAGCTCCTCCGGGACAGGGGTGAACATTCAGTACTTC.